The clone carrying this TCR beta chain was seen more than once but under ten times. The time point here: healthy volunteer bleed at 2 weeks. The authors extracted total RNA from unfractionated whole blood. There are 16 residues in the CDR3. The germline gives CDR1 SGHRS, CDR2 YFSETQ. Between the trimmed V and J ends, which lost 1 base and 6 bases, there was a span of 17 bases. Library construction involved attaching unique molecular identifiers to individual cDNA molecules, which allowed quantitative, reproducible TCR counting. TCRdb re-called the RACE reads with MiXCR, one entry per CDR3 protein. The sample shows about 28,000 distinct CDR3 sequences, 6.5% to 9% of them seen only once. The data originate from a study of human T cells and chemical hapten exposure. Study-wide context: How much TCR each sample yielded varied, mostly because pooled library volumes differed slightly.

The sample consisted of whole blood. This TCR came from a human donor in good health. Some clones in this sample may be carry-over from other donors' samples. V is TRBV5-1 and J is TRBJ2-1; D tentatively reads TRBD1 or TRBD2 (6 bases each). In DNA, the CDR3 is TGCGCCAGCAGCTTGTTAGGGGGGCTTGACCGCAATGAGCAGTTCTTC. Its protein is CASSLLGGLDRNEQFF.